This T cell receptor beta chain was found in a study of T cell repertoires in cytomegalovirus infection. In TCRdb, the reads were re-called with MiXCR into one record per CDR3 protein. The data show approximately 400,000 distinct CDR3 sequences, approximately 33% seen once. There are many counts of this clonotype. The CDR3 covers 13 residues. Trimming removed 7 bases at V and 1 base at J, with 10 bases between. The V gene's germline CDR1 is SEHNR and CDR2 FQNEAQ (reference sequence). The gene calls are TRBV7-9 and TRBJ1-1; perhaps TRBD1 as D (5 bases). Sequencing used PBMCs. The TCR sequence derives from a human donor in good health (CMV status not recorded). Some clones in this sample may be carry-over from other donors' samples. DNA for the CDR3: TGTGCCAGCAACCCAGGGAGGAACACTGAAGCTTTCTTT. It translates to CASNPGRNTEAFF.